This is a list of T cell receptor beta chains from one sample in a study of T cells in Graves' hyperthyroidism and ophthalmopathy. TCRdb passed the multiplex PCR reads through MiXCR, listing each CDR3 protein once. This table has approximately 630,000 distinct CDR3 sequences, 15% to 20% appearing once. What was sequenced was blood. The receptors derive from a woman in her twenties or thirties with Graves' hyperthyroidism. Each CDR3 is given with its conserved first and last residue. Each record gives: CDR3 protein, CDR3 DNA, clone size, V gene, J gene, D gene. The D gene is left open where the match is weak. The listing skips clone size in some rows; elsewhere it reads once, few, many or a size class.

CASNRDTGANVLTF	TGTGCCAGCAACCGGGATACTGGGGCCAACGTCCTGACTTTC	NA	TRBV2	TRBJ2-6	NA
CASSRLGSVPQLDTQYF	TGTGCCAGCAGCCGGTTGGGGAGCGTCCCCCAGTTAGATACGCAGTATTTT	many	TRBV7-2	TRBJ2-3	NA
CASSLQTGTDTQYF	TGTGCCAGCTCACTCCAGACGGGCACAGATACGCAGTATTTT	many	TRBV18	TRBJ2-3	NA
CASIRDSSTGELFF	TGCGCCAGTATCCGGGACTCCAGCACCGGGGAGCTGTTTTTT	NA	TRBV5-1	TRBJ2-2	NA
CASSEPSGSYEQYF	TGTGCCAGCAGTGAGCCCAGCGGGAGCTACGAGCAGTACTTC	NA	TRBV2	TRBJ2-7	TRBD2
CASRQTSGRWDEQYF	TGCGCCAGCAGGCAGACTAGCGGGAGATGGGACGAGCAGTACTTC	NA	TRBV5-1	TRBJ2-7	TRBD2
CASSLNPSSGNTIYF	TGCGCCAGCAGCTTGAACCCCTCCTCTGGAAACACCATATATTTT	NA	TRBV5-1	TRBJ1-3	NA
CASSLNKITDTQYF	TGTGCCAGCAGCTTAAACAAAATCACAGATACGCAGTATTTT	few	TRBV7-2	TRBJ2-3	NA
CASRPTRNTGELFF	TGCGCCAGCAGGCCGACTCGGAACACCGGGGAGCTGTTTTTT	NA	TRBV10-2	TRBJ2-2	NA
CANRKQGTNYGYTF	TGTGCCAACCGGAAACAGGGAACTAACTATGGCTACACCTTC	NA	TRBV28	TRBJ1-2	NA
CASSQDLRYEQFF	TGCGCCAGCAGCCAAGATTTAAGGTATGAGCAGTTCTTC	few	TRBV4-1	TRBJ2-1	NA
CASNPWTSLDNEQFF	TGTGCCAGCAACCCCTGGACTAGTTTGGACAATGAGCAGTTCTTC	many	TRBV6-1	TRBJ2-1	TRBD2
CASSPSSPTVWTDTQYF	TGTGCCAGCAGCCCCTCATCCCCGACAGTCTGGACAGATACGCAGTATTTT	many	TRBV11-2	TRBJ2-3	NA
CASSFTHPGAYNEQFF	TGTGCCAGCAGCTTTACCCACCCTGGAGCTTACAATGAGCAGTTCTTC	few	TRBV7-9	TRBJ2-1	NA
CASSPGTPDNEQFF	TGTGCCAGCAGCCCTGGGACACCCGACAATGAGCAGTTCTTC	many	TRBV28	TRBJ2-1	NA
CASSARKGGTSYEQYF	TGTGCCAGTAGTGCGAGAAAAGGGGGCACATCCTACGAGCAGTACTTC	few	TRBV19	TRBJ2-7	TRBD1
CASSPRQGRFLETNYGYTF	TGTGCCAGCAGCCCACGACAGGGGCGATTCCTAGAAACGAACTATGGCTACACCTTC	many	TRBV12-3/TRBV12-4	TRBJ1-2	TRBD1
CASSGTDYNEQFF	TGTGCCAGCAGCGGGACGGACTACAATGAGCAGTTCTTC	few	TRBV5-6	TRBJ2-1	NA
CASSAGTGDEQYF	TGTGCCAGCAGCGCCGGGACAGGGGACGAGCAGTACTTC	many	TRBV9	TRBJ2-7	TRBD1
CAWSVFGGELFF	TGTGCCTGGAGTGTATTCGGCGGGGAGCTGTTTTTT	many	TRBV30	TRBJ2-2	NA
CSAGGASNQPQHF	TGCAGTGCCGGAGGAGCGTCCAATCAGCCCCAGCATTTT	few	TRBV20-1	TRBJ1-5	NA
CASSLEEDRPNQPQHF	TGTGCCAGCAGCTTAGAGGAGGACAGGCCCAATCAGCCCCAGCATTTT	NA	TRBV7-8	TRBJ1-5	TRBD1
CASSPWGGPNTEAFF	TGTGCCAGCAGCCCTTGGGGGGGTCCGAACACTGAAGCTTTCTTT	many	TRBV12-3/TRBV12-4	TRBJ1-1	NA
CASASGTRLYEQYF	TGTGCCAGCGCCTCCGGGACTCGGTTGTACGAGCAGTACTTC	NA	TRBV28	TRBJ2-7	NA
CASSLATGQGWYEQFF	TGTGCCAGCAGTCTCGCAACGGGGCAGGGTTGGTATGAGCAGTTCTTC	NA	TRBV27	TRBJ2-1	NA
CASSLEVSGHNEQFF	TGTGCCAGCAGCTTAGAAGTTAGCGGTCACAATGAGCAGTTCTTC	few	TRBV13	TRBJ2-1	NA
CASSLVAGQGYEQYF	TGTGCCAGCAGCTTAGTAGCGGGACAGGGTTACGAGCAGTACTTC	many	TRBV7-2	TRBJ2-7	NA
CASSSRDGGANSGANVLTF	TGTGCCAGCAGCTCCCGTGATGGAGGGGCCAACTCTGGGGCCAACGTCCTGACTTTC	few	TRBV28	TRBJ2-6	NA
CASSSRAGTGGRGNTIYF	TGTGCCAGCAGCTCACGGGCCGGGACAGGGGGTAGGGGAAACACCATATATTTT	NA	TRBV7-2	TRBJ1-3	TRBD1
CASSLVLQRGETQYF	TGCGCCAGCAGCTTGGTCCTGCAGAGGGGAGAGACCCAGTACTTC	few	TRBV5-1	TRBJ2-5	NA
CASSQDSPRISNSPLHF	TGTGCCAGCAGCCAAGATAGCCCCAGGATAAGCAATTCACCCCTCCACTTT	few	TRBV3-1	TRBJ1-6	NA
CASSARTSGTHNEQFF	TGTGCCAGCAGCGCTCGGACTAGCGGGACGCACAATGAGCAGTTCTTC	many	TRBV9	TRBJ2-1	TRBD2
CATSRGGTSPYNEQFF	TGTGCCACCAGCAGAGGTGGGACTAGCCCCTACAATGAGCAGTTCTTC	many	TRBV15	TRBJ2-1	TRBD2
CASSARGANEQFF	TGTGCCAGCAGCGCCCGGGGGGCCAATGAGCAGTTCTTC	NA	TRBV3-1	TRBJ2-1	NA
CASSLKIWDPRSGYEQYF	TGTGCCAGCAGTTTAAAAATCTGGGACCCACGTTCCGGCTACGAGCAGTACTTC	NA	TRBV28	TRBJ2-7	NA
CASRMTEMNTEAFF	TGTGCCAGCAGGATGACAGAAATGAACACTGAAGCTTTCTTT	NA	TRBV2	TRBJ1-1	NA
CSVFGDRAQTGELFF	TGCAGCGTTTTTGGGGACCGGGCGCAGACCGGGGAGCTGTTTTTT	NA	TRBV29-1	TRBJ2-2	NA
CASSRRTGRRGSEAFF	TGTGCCAGCAGCCGAAGGACAGGGCGACGAGGTTCAGAAGCTTTCTTT	many	TRBV6-1	TRBJ1-1	TRBD1
CASSLNENLAGGPQNEQLF	TGTGCTAGCAGCTTAAACGAGAATTTAGCGGGAGGGCCGCAAAATGAGCAGCTCTTC	NA	TRBV7-7	TRBJ2-1	TRBD2
CASSLSRANLRGYTF	TGCGCCAGCAGCTTAAGCAGGGCCAACCTGCGGGGCTACACCTTC	many	TRBV5-1	TRBJ1-2	NA
CASSFRSGWDQETQYF	TGTGCCAGCAGCTTCCGATCGGGGTGGGACCAAGAGACCCAGTACTTC	many	TRBV13	TRBJ2-5	NA
CASSWTGGLTDTQYF	TGCGCCAGCAGCTGGACAGGGGGCCTAACAGATACGCAGTATTTT	many	TRBV5-1	TRBJ2-3	TRBD1
CASTPRRGGGETQYF	TGTGCCAGCACCCCTAGGAGAGGGGGCGGCGAGACCCAGTACTTC	few	TRBV2	TRBJ2-5	TRBD1
CASSPRGSRESYNEQFF	TGTGCCAGCTCACCACGCGGGTCGCGGGAGAGTTACAATGAGCAGTTCTTC	NA	TRBV18	TRBJ2-1	TRBD2
CASSPGAWNTEAFF	TGTGCCAGCAGCCCAGGGGCCTGGAACACTGAAGCTTTCTTT	many	TRBV7-8	TRBJ1-1	NA
CASSPGQGIVNTIYF	TGTGCCAGCAGCCCGGGACAGGGTATAGTAAACACCATATATTTT	many	TRBV12-3/TRBV12-4	TRBJ1-3	TRBD1
CASRPPRVNWDEQYF	TGTGCCAGCAGACCTCCCAGGGTGAATTGGGACGAGCAGTACTTC	many	TRBV2	TRBJ2-7	NA
CASSLERGLSYNEQFF	TGTGCCAGCAGCTTAGAGCGAGGGTTATCCTACAATGAGCAGTTCTTC	many	TRBV11-2	TRBJ2-1	NA
CSTTGTSNHEQYF	TGCAGTACCACCGGGACTAGCAACCACGAGCAGTACTTC	many	TRBV20-1	TRBJ2-7	TRBD2
CAWSPQWTGDQPQHF	TGTGCCTGGAGTCCGCAATGGACAGGGGATCAGCCCCAGCATTTT	NA	TRBV30	TRBJ1-5	TRBD1
CASSEKSMSEKLFF	TGTGCCAGCAGTGAAAAGTCTATGAGTGAAAAACTGTTTTTT	many	TRBV2	TRBJ1-4	NA
CASSGTSGSTGELFF	TGTGCCAGCAGTGGGACTAGCGGGAGCACCGGGGAGCTGTTTTTT	NA	TRBV6-4	TRBJ2-2	TRBD2
CSAREDSYEQYF	TGCAGTGCTAGAGAGGATAGCTACGAGCAGTACTTC	NA	TRBV20-1	TRBJ2-7	NA
CAWSTVNSYNEQFF	TGTGCCTGGAGTACCGTAAACTCCTACAATGAGCAGTTCTTC	many	TRBV30	TRBJ2-1	NA
CATSDPASFEQYF	TGTGCCACCAGTGACCCCGCCTCCTTCGAGCAGTACTTC	few	TRBV24-1	TRBJ2-7	NA